This T cell receptor (beta chain) was identified in a study of Ad26.COV2.S vaccination and SARS-CoV-2 variants. In the study overall: Intramuscular Ad26.COV2.S at 5x10^10 or 1x10^11 viral particles.

As for treatment: about 20 received Ad26.COV2.S at low or high dose, single or two shots; several received placebo; per-sample allocation not given. Samples came from day 63 after the first vaccine or placebo injection. In regard to this clone: Its specificity is not known. This sample includes further DNA sequences coding for the same CDR3.

CDR3 length: 13 amino acids. CDR1 LNHDA and CDR2 SQIVND come from the germline V gene (reference sequence). The V gene end was trimmed by 3 bases and the J gene end by 4 bases; junction bases not matched to a gene: 0. Measured with immunoSEQ multiplex PCR; TCRdb has only the in-frame clones, and not every one. Among some 340,000 clones listed, around four fifths were seen once. Study results and limitations: Reportedly, spike-specific CD8+ and CD4+ T cell responses achieved substantial breadth once vaccination had taken place.

The TCR was taken from a person aged 18-65 years who received the Ad26.COV2.S COVID-19 vaccine or a placebo. The V and J genes are TRBV19 and TRBJ2-1, with 7 bases fitting TRBD2. The sequences come from peripheral blood, collected in a trial of Ad26.COV2.S vaccine versus placebo. CDR3 sequence reads: CASSMGGYNEQFF. The CDR3 DNA sequence: TGTGCCAGTAGTATGGGGGGGTACAATGAGCAGTTCTTC. The full variable domain, with the rest looked up from reference TRBV19 and TRBJ2-1, is DGGITQSPKYLFRKEGQNVTLSCEQNLNHDAMYWYRQDPGQGLRLIYYSQIVNDFQKGDIAEGYSVSREKKESFPLTVTSAQKNPTAFYLCASSMGGYNEQFFGPGTRLTVL.